The 15 T cell receptor beta chains below were found in one sample sequenced in a study of T cells in women clearing cervical HPV infection (dated by TCRdb to 2016 to 2019). Libraries were made using the immunoSEQ multiplex PCR assay. TCRdb re-hosts the immuneACCESS table, in-frame sequences only. Its copies lack some clones; in the studies checked, an unresolved V gene accounts for under half of them, and the cause for the rest is not known. This sample's table lists over 9,000 clones. The top ten constitute 7.5% to 8.5% of the sample. The sample comprised blood buffy coat. These TCRs come from a woman between 18 and 70 years old with a cervical HPV16 infection that either progressed to CIN3+ or cleared (not recorded which).

Regarding this clone: The observed sequence ends 3 residues before the CDR3 terminus, with the missing tail filled in from the germline J gene. The gene calls are TRBV2 and TRBJ2-3; TRBD2 might be the D (5 bases). Trimming removed 4 bases from V and 5 bases from J, with 13 bases in between. From germline, CDR1 is SNHLY and CDR2 FYNNEI. The CDR3 totals 14 residues. The part of the CDR3 DNA that was read is TGTGCCAGCAGTGTCGACTACCGGGGAGATACG. The encoded protein is CASSVDYRGDT. The complete CDR3 reads CASSVDYRGDTQYF.

To note about this clone: The CDR3 goes on 3 residues after the read ends, and that part is filled in from the germline J gene. V and J are TRBV5-1 and TRBJ1-5; possible D gene TRBD1, 5 bases. This CDR3 is built from 17 residues. Trimming removed 4 bases from V and 0 bases from J, with 17 bases in between. Germline V lookup: CDR1 SGHRS, CDR2 YFSETQ. CDR3 bases read: TGCGCCAGCAGCCCTGGTGGGGGAGCGGGTAGCAATCAGCCC. The encoded protein is CASSPGGGAGSNQP. From start to end, the CDR3 is CASSPGGGAGSNQPQHF.

As concerns this clone: The read terminates 3 residues ahead of where the CDR3 ends, so the germline J gene completes it. The V call is TRBV19, the J call TRBJ1-4, with D perhaps TRBD1 (6 bases). CDR3 length: 14 amino acids. V lost 6 bases to trimming and J lost 7 bases, with 15 bases between them. Germline lookup yields CDR1 LNHDA and CDR2 SQIVND (reference sequence). CDR3: CASRKGGSGEKLFF. Partial CDR3 DNA: TGTGCCAGTAGGAAAGGGGGAAGTGGTGAAAAA.

Points on this clone: The CDR3 end falls 3 residues outside the read, so it is completed with the germline J gene. The V gene is TRBV6-2 or TRBV6-3, the J gene TRBJ2-2, with 9 bases aligning to TRBD2. V gave up 6 bases and J gave up 5 bases; unmatched junction bases: 4. The CDR3 is made up of 14 amino acids. The germline V gene has CDR1 MNHEY and CDR2 SVGEGT. This chain's CDR3 is CASSLTSGTGELFF. The CDR3 DNA, read in part, is TGTGCCAGCAGCCTGACTAGCGGAACCGGGGAG.

As to this clone: Read data end 3 residues before the CDR3 end; the end is taken from the germline J gene. The chain has TRBV19 and TRBJ1-2, with 8 bases aligning to TRBD1. The germline CDR1 and CDR2 sequences are LNHDA and SQIVND (reference sequence). CDR3 size: 12 residues. The CDR3 DNA, read in part, is TGTGCCAGTAGTGGACAGGGAGATGAC. It is translated as CASSGQGDD. The entire CDR3 sequence reads CASSGQGDDYTF.

A word on this clone: The CDR3 extends 3 residues past the end of the read, so its final part is completed from the germline J gene. The V and J genes are TRBV6-1 and TRBJ1-2; 9 bases line up with TRBD1. The CDR3 contains 16 residues. Germline-derived CDR1 and CDR2 are MNHNS and SASEGT. V lost 2 bases to trimming and J lost 4 bases; unmatched junction nucleotides: 8. The CDR3 protein is CASSEPGQGLSYGYTF. Incomplete CDR3 DNA: TGTGCCAGCAGTGAACCGGGACAGGGTCTTTCCTATGGC.

As for this clone: The DNA ends 3 residues before the CDR3 does, and the rest of the CDR3 is filled in from the germline J gene. J is TRBJ1-2 and V is TRBV5-1, with 9 bases fitting TRBD1. Trimming cost V 3 bases and J 5 bases; bases outside gene matches: 8. Germline lookup yields CDR1 SGHRS and CDR2 YFSETQ. The CDR3 is made up of 15 amino acids. Here the CDR3 reads CASSSGQGIKYGYTF. The CDR3 DNA, read in part, is TGCGCCAGCAGCTCGGGACAGGGAATTAAGTATGGC.

Concerning this clone itself: The read is 3 residues too short to cover the CDR3 end, so that end is filled in from the germline J gene. V is TRBV20-1 and J is TRBJ2-1; D remains ambiguous. Looked up from germline, CDR1 is DFQATT and CDR2 is SNEGSKA (reference sequence). This CDR3 has 15 amino acids. Trimming took 2 bases from V and 2 from J, leaving 13 bases between them. CDR3 DNA (partial): TGCAGTGCTAGATCCCCACAGATAGCCTACAATGAG. It yields the protein CSARSPQIAYNE. The complete CDR3 protein is CSARSPQIAYNEQFF.

With respect to this clone: Read coverage stops 3 residues before the CDR3 terminus; the germline J gene supplies the remainder. V usage is TRBV27 and J usage is TRBJ1-5; D may be TRBD1 (6 bases). Germline CDR1 MNHEY, CDR2 SMNVEV (reference sequence). The ends were cut back, 5 bases at V and 0 bases at J, with 11 bases in the middle. The CDR3 totals 15 residues. This chain's CDR3 is CASSQTGYSNQPQHF. The part of the CDR3 DNA that was read is TGTGCCAGCAGTCAGACAGGTTATAGCAATCAGCCC.

CDR3 bases read: TGTGCCAGTAGGGTACAGGGACGGGATGGC. Amino acid sequence: CASRVQGRDG. The entire CDR3 protein is CASRVQGRDGYTF. J is TRBJ1-2 and V is TRBV19; D might be TRBD1 (6 bases). The CDR3 is cut off 3 residues early in the read; its end comes from the germline J gene. The germline CDR1 and CDR2 sequences are LNHDA and SQIVND (reference sequence). V gave up 6 bases and J gave up 6 bases, with 14 bases separating them. The length of the CDR3 is 13 residues.

A remark on this clone: The read comes to an end 3 residues before the CDR3 does, leaving the germline J gene to fill in the end. V and J are TRBV19 and TRBJ2-2; 9 bases are a match to TRBD1. This CDR3 has 14 residues. CDR1 LNHDA and CDR2 SQIVND come from the germline V gene (reference sequence). The CDR3 loop reads CASSDRGYNSPLFF. The covered CDR3 bases are TGTGCCAGTTCGGACAGGGGCTATAATTCACCG.

This clone is called medium-sized based on its frequency. The CDR3 end falls 3 residues outside the read, so it is completed with the germline J gene. The genes are TRBV29-1 and TRBJ2-4, with D uncertain. Germline V gene lookup returns CDR1 SQVTM and CDR2 ANQGSEA. CDR3 size: 13 residues. The V end lost 0 bases, the J end lost 1 base, and 4 bases lay between the germline ends. CDR3 sequence reads: CSVEDRAKNIQYF. The CDR3 DNA, read in part, is TGCAGCGTTGAAGATCGGGCCAAAAACATT.

The sequenced CDR3 bases are TGTGCCAGCAGTGAGGCCGGGGATCTCTTATCCTACGAC. It codes for CASSEAGDLLSYD. From start to end, the CDR3 is CASSEAGDLLSYDYTF. The chain carries TRBV2 and TRBJ1-2; D is unclear. The DNA ends 3 residues before the CDR3 does, and the rest of the CDR3 is filled in from the germline J gene. Germline values: CDR1 SNHLY, CDR2 FYNNEI. This CDR3 contains 16 residues. The variable domain in full, completed from reference TRBV2 and TRBJ1-2, reads EPEVTQTPSHQVTQMGQEVILRCVPISNHLYFYWYRQILGQKVEFLVSFYNNEISEKSEIFDDQFSVERPDGSNFTLKIRSTKLEDSAMYFCASSEAGDLLSYDYTFGSGTRLTVV.

A word on this clone: Sequencing ends 3 residues short of the CDR3 end; the germline J gene provides the rest. This rearrangement joins TRBV20-1 to TRBJ2-2; TRBD1 might be the D (6 bases). The CDR3 spans 16 residues. Germline values: CDR1 DFQATT, CDR2 SNEGSKA (reference sequence). CDR3 DNA (partial): TGCAGTGCTAGCGGCAGGGGATCGTCTGGGGCCAACGTG. The encoded protein is CSASGRGSSGANV. The whole CDR3 protein is CSASGRGSSGANVLFF.

The DNA read from the CDR3 is TGTGCCAGTAGTATTTGGGCTGCGGGGGGGCCTTCAGGTGAG. This sequence encodes CASSIWAAGGPSGE. The complete CDR3 sequence is CASSIWAAGGPSGEQFF. The rearrangement joins TRBV19 to TRBJ2-1, with 9 bases matching TRBD2. The CDR3 extends 3 residues past the end of the read, so its final part is completed from the germline J gene. CDR3 length: 17 amino acids. Germline trimming cut 3 bases from V and 9 bases from J; bases unmatched to any gene: 15. CDR1 and CDR2 (germline): LNHDA, SQIVND (reference sequence).